This T cell receptor (beta chain) is from a study of tumor-infiltrating lymphocytes in primary liver carcinoma. Whole-study results and caveats: Tumors reached a significantly greater top-250-clone fraction than blood did (p = 0.039).

Unsorted whole blood yielded blood RNA, and germline DNA was extracted as well. Notes on this clonotype: Its antigen is not identified.

A constant-region primer primed TCR beta cDNA synthesis from roughly 520 ng of total RNA. Three nested multiplex PCR rounds, a slightly modified ARM-PCR, produced the libraries for TCR beta. Two initial PCR rounds of around 9 cycles each paired TRBV1-TRBV30 forward primers with a C-beta reverse primer. One entry per CDR3 protein, called by TCRdb with MiXCR from the multiplex PCR reads. The table lists about 310,000 distinct CDR3 sequences, 50% to 75% of them singletons, with 15% to 20% in the top ten. The CDR3 runs to 14 residues. Germline-derived CDR1 and CDR2 are SGHRS and YFSETQ. The V and J ends lost 4 bases and 7 bases, in that order; junction bases with no gene match: 4.

The receptor was isolated from a woman in her 30s with primary liver carcinoma and hepatitis B virus infection. The source material was peripheral blood. The V and J genes are TRBV5-1 and TRBJ2-7, with 14 bases identical to TRBD2. The CDR3, as DNA: TGCGCCAGCAGCGGGACTAGCGGGAGCTGGGAGCAGTACTTC. This codes for CASSGTSGSWEQYF.